This TCR beta chain comes out of a study of T cell repertoires in cytomegalovirus infection. Each CDR3 protein is one row after TCRdb ran MiXCR on the reads. The sample contains 830,000 or so distinct CDR3 sequences, around a third of which appear only once. CDR3 size: 14 residues. Per the germline V gene, CDR1 is MNHEY and CDR2 is SMNVEV (reference sequence). The V gene lost 6 bases and the J gene lost 0 bases, with 11 bases spanning the gap. With respect to this clonotype: Its antigen remains unidentified.

The sequence was collected from a human donor in good health (CMV status not recorded). Some clones in this sample may be carry-over from other donors' samples. The starting material was cultured CD8+ T cells from PBMCs, obtained from culture after CMV antigen stimulation. V usage is TRBV27 and J usage is TRBJ2-5; D is uncertain. As DNA, the CDR3 is TGTGCCAGCAGCAAAACATTGTACCAAGAGACCCAGTACTTC. This gives the protein CASSKTLYQETQYF.